The 5 T cell receptor beta chains given below trace back to one sample, sequenced in a study of OX40 agonist ivuxolimab in advanced cancers. The table came from immunoSEQ multiplex PCR; TCRdb's copy has only in-frame clones and leaves some out. The top ten clones hold over 0.65% of a sample with 73,000 or so clones, 86% of them seen once. Sequencing was performed on CD4+ or CD8+ T cells sorted from blood, taken in a trial of the OX40 agonist ivuxolimab. These receptors were obtained from an adult with an advanced solid tumor such as melanoma, head and neck, liver or kidney cancer.

The chain links TRBV5-6 to TRBJ2-3; D call uncertain. V lost 4 bases to trimming and J lost 1 base, with 7 bases between them. CDR1 SGHDT and CDR2 YYEEEE come from the germline V gene. The CDR3 contains 13 residues. CDR3 region: CASSPGGTDTQYF. The CDR3 bases are TGTGCCAGCAGCCCCGGAGGCACAGATACGCAGTATTTT.

This clone was picked up a small number of times. V gene TRBV2 combines with J gene TRBJ2-2, with a weak D call TRBD1 (5 bases). The V gene lost 6 bases and the J gene lost 3 bases, with 14 bases spanning the gap. CDR1 is SNHLY, CDR2 FYNNEI, per germline. This CDR3 spans 15 amino acids. The chain's CDR3 is CASRYGQRDTGELFF. For the CDR3, the DNA is TGTGCCAGCAGGTACGGACAACGGGACACCGGGGAGCTGTTTTTT.

The V gene is TRBV30, the J gene TRBJ2-5; TRBD2 agrees at 9 bases. This CDR3 is 15 amino acids long. V shed 1 base, J shed 1 base, and the junction held 4 bases outside the gene matches. In germline, CDR1 is GTSNPN, CDR2 SVGIG (reference sequence). CDR3 amino acids: CAWSEGLASQETQYF. The CDR3 DNA sequence: TGTGCCTGGAGTGAAGGACTAGCGAGCCAAGAGACCCAGTACTTC.

V and J are TRBV28 and TRBJ2-7; 9 positions match TRBD1. The CDR3 runs 15 residues. CDR1 is MDHEN and CDR2 is SYDVKM in the germline V gene. The V segment lost 6 bases and the J segment 4 bases; nucleotides outside the gene matches: 10. The CDR3 reads CASSGTGGRRYEQYF. CDR3 nucleotides: TGTGCCAGCAGCGGAACAGGGGGCCGTAGGTACGAGCAGTACTTC.

V usage is TRBV30 and J usage is TRBJ2-4; 15 nucleotides agree with TRBD2. Germline V lookup: CDR1 GTSNPN, CDR2 SVGIG (reference sequence). The CDR3 contains 19 residues. Germline trimming cut 3 bases from V and 1 base from J; bases unmatched to any gene: 10. CDR3 residues: CAWRSPSGLAGGAKNIQYF. In nucleotides, the CDR3 is TGTGCCTGGAGATCCCCCTCCGGACTAGCGGGAGGGGCCAAAAACATTCAGTACTTC. The full variable domain, in which reference TRBV30 and TRBJ2-4 provide the parts outside the CDR3, is SQTIHQWPATLVQPVGSPLSLECTVEGTSNPNLYWYRQAAGRGLQLLFYSVGIGQISSEVPQNLSASRPQDRQFILSSKKLLLSDSGFYLCAWRSPSGLAGGAKNIQYFGAGTRLSVL.